This note documents a single TCR beta chain sequence. In the study's own analysis: For nucleated cells, counts were estimated from reference gene primer amplification. Repertoires were generated with immunoSEQ multiplex PCR, while TCRdb's copy carries only in-frame clones and drops some. The V and J calls and clone size come from that table; D and trimming were worked out from the DNA. Of more than 45,000 clones listed, about 86% are singletons. The entry originates in a study of blood T cell repertoires in COVID-19. There are 13 residues in the CDR3. The V and J ends lost 3 bases and 3 bases respectively, with 9 bases between them. Germline V gives CDR1 WNHNN, CDR2 SYGVQD (reference sequence).

This chain joins TRBV10-1 and TRBJ2-7; D may be TRBD2 (6 bases). The sequencing sample was made of peripheral blood. The clonotype was recovered from a woman at least 80 years old with acute or convalescent COVID-19. CDR3 sequence (DNA): TGCGCCAGCAGTGAAGGCGGGGACTACGAGCAGTACTTC. The encoded protein is CASSEGGDYEQYF.